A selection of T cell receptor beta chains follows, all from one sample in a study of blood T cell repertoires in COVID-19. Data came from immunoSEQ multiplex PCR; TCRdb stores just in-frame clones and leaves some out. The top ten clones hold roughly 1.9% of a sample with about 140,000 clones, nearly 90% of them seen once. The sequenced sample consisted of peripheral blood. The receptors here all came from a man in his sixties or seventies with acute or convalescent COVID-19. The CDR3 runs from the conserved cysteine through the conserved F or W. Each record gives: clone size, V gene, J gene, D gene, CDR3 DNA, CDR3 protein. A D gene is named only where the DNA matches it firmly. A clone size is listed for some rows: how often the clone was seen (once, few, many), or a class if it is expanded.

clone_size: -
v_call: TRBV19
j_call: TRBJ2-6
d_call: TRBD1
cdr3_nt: TGTGCCAGTAAAACAGGGGGGACTGGGGCCAACGTCCTGACTTTC
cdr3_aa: CASKTGGTGANVLTF

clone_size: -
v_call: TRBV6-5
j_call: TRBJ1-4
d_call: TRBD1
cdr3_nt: TGTGCCAGCAGGGCCGGGACAGGGGACGAAAAACTGTTTTTT
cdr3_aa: CASRAGTGDEKLFF

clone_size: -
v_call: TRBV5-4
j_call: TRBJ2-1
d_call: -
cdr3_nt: TGTGCCAGCAGCGAACCGGGACACCTCAATGAGCAGTTCTTC
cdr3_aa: CASSEPGHLNEQFF

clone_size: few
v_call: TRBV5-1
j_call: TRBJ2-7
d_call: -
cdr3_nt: TGCGCCAGCAGCTCCTACACGGGCGAGCAGTACTTC
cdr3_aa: CASSSYTGEQYF

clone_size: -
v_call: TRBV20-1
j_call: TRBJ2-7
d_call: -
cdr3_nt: TGCAGTGCTCCTACCGGACTCGAGCAGTACTTC
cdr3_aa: CSAPTGLEQYF

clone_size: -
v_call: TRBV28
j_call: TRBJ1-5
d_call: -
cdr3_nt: TGTGCCAGCAGTTTATTTGGGCAGGGAAAAAATTTT
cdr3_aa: CASSLFGQGKNF

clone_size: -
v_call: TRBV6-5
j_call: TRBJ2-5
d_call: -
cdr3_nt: TGTGCCAGCACTTCGGGTGGCCAAGAGACCCAGTACTTC
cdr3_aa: CASTSGGQETQYF

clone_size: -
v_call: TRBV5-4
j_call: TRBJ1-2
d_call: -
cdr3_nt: TGTGCCAGCAGCTTGGCAGACAGTCATGGCTACACCTTC
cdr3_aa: CASSLADSHGYTF

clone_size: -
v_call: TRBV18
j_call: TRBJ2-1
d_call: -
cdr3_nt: TGTGCCAGCTCACCTTTTGATGACAGGAAAAATGAGCAGTTCTTC
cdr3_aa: CASSPFDDRKNEQFF

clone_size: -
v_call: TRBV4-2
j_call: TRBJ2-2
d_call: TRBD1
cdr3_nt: TGTGCCAGCAGCCCAGGGACAGGGCCGAGAACCGGGGAGCTGTTTTTT
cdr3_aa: CASSPGTGPRTGELFF

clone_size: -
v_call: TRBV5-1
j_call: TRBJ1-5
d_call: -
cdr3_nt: TGCGCCAGCAGCTTAGGAGGGATCGGCAATCAGCCCCAGCATTTT
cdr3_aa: CASSLGGIGNQPQHF

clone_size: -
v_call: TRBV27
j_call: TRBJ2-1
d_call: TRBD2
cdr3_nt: TGTGCCAGCAGTTTATCCCCCCTTGTAGCGGGGAGAGACAATGAGCAGTTCTTC
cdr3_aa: CASSLSPLVAGRDNEQFF

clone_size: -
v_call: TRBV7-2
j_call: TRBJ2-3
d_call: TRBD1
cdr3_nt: TGTGCCAGCAGCTGGGACAGGGGGACCCAGAATACGCAGTATTTT
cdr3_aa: CASSWDRGTQNTQYF

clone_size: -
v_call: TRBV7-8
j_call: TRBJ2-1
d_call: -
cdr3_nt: TGTGCCAGCAGCCCCAGGACAGCAAACAATGAGCAGTTCTTC
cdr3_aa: CASSPRTANNEQFF

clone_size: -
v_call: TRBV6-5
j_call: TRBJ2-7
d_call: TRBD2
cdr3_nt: TGTGCCAGCAGTTACGCGGGAGTAGACTACGAGCAGTACTTC
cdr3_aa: CASSYAGVDYEQYF

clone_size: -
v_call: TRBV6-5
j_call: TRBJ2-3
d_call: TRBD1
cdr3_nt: TGTGCCAGCAGCGGACAGGGAACAGATACGCAGTATTTT
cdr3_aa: CASSGQGTDTQYF

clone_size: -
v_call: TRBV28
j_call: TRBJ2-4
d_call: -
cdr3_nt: TGTGCCAGCAGGGGGAGAAGTAACATTCAGTACTTC
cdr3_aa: CASRGRSNIQYF

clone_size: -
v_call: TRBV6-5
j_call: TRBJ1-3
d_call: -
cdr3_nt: -
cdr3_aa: CASILGHQDRNTIYF

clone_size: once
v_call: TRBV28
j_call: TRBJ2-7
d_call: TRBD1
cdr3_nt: TGTGCCAGCAGCCCCCCCGGACAGGGATCCTACGAGCAGTACTTC
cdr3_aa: CASSPPGQGSYEQYF

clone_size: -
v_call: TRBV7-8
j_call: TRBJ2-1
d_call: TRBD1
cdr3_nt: TGTGCCAGCAAGAAACTAGGGACAGGCTCCTACAATGAGCAGTTCTTC
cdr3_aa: CASKKLGTGSYNEQFF

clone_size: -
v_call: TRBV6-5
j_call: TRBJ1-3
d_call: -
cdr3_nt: TGTGCCAGCAGTTACCTAGCAGGGGCGGGAAACACCATATATTTT
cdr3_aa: CASSYLAGAGNTIYF

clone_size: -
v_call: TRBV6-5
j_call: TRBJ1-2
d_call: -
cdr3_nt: TGTGCCAGCACCGCCGGGGGGGCTAGGGGCTACACCTTC
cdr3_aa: CASTAGGARGYTF

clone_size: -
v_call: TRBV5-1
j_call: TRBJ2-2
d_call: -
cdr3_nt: TGCGCCAGCAGCCCCAGACAGACGACCGGGGAGCTGTTTTTT
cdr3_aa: CASSPRQTTGELFF

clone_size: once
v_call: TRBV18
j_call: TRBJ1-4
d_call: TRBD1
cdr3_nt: TGTGCCAGCTCACCAACGCCGACAGGGGCGGTGAGCCTTAATGAAAAACTGTTTTTT
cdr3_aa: CASSPTPTGAVSLNEKLFF

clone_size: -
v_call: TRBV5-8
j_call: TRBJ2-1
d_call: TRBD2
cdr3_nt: TGTGCCAGCAGCCTGAGCGGGGGGCCACTGGATGAGCAGTTCTTC
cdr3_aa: CASSLSGGPLDEQFF

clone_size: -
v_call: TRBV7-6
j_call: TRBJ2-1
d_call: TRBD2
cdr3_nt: TGTGCCAGCAGCTCCCCGGTTAGCGGGGGGATTGATGAGCAGTTCTTC
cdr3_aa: CASSSPVSGGIDEQFF

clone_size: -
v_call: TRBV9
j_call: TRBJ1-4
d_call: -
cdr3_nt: TGTGCCAGCAGCGTAGGGAACAGTCCAAATGAAAAACTGTTTTTT
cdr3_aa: CASSVGNSPNEKLFF

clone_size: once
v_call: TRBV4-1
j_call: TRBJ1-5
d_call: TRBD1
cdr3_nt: TGCGCCAGCAGTCTACAGGGGGCGGGCAATCAGCCCCAGCATTTT
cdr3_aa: CASSLQGAGNQPQHF

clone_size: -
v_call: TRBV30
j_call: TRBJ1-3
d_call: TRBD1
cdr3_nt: TGTGCCTCAAGCGTTTTTGCTCGACAGGGGCGAAACACCATATATTTT
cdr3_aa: CASSVFARQGRNTIYF

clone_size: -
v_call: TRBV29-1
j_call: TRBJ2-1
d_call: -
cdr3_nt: TGCAGCGTTGAAAGATCGGGACAAGGTTACAATGAGCAGTTCTTC
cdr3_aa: CSVERSGQGYNEQFF

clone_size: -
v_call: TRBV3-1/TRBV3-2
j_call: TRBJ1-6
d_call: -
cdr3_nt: TGTGCCAGCAGCCAAGACCCAGGGAATAATTCACCCCTCCACTTT
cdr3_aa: CASSQDPGNNSPLHF

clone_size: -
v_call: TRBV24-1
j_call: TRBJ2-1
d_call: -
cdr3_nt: TGTGCCACCAGTGATTTGCCCCGGTGGGAGAAAAGCTCCTACAATGAGCAGTTCTTC
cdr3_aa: CATSDLPRWEKSSYNEQFF

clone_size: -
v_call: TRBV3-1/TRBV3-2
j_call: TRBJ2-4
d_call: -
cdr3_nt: TGTGCCAGCAGCCAAGATTCCGCGGGACTAGCCAAAAACATTCAGTACTTC
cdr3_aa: CASSQDSAGLAKNIQYF

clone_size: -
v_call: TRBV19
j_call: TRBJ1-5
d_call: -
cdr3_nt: TGTGCCAGTAGTATAAGAAGAGGCGCAGTGGGTCAGCCCCAGCATTTT
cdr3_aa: CASSIRRGAVGQPQHF

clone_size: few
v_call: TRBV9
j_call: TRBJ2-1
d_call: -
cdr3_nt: TGTGCCAGCAGCTTGGCAACGTCTTTCAACAATGAGCAGTTCTTC
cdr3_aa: CASSLATSFNNEQFF

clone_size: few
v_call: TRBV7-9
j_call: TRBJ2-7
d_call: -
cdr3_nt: TGTGCCAGCACCCTAACTCTAGCCTACGAGCAGTACTTC
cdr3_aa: CASTLTLAYEQYF

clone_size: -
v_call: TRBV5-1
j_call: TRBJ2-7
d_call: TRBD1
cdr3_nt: TGCGCCAGCAGGTTCGGGACAGACTCCTACGAGCAGTACTTC
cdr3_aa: CASRFGTDSYEQYF